This TCR beta chain appears in the sequencing data of a study of blood T cell repertoires in COVID-19. Germline-derived CDR1 and CDR2 are MGHRA and YSYEKL. CDR3 length: 13 amino acids. The V gene end was trimmed by 1 base and the J gene end by 6 bases; junction bases not matched to a gene: 0. Some clones are missing from TCRdb's copy, which holds only in-frame ones; the method was immunoSEQ multiplex PCR. This table holds some 160,000 clones, around 83% found once. The table lists this clone with a few counts. This clonotype originated in a human donor in a cohort sampled during active COVID-19. The chain carries TRBV4-1 and TRBJ1-1, with TRBD1 matching over 9 bases. Sequencing was done on a sample of peripheral blood. The CDR3 spells CASSQGTGAEAFF. The CDR3 DNA sequence: TGCGCCAGCAGCCAAGGGACAGGGGCTGAAGCTTTCTTT.